This T cell receptor beta chain was captured by sequencing in a study of shared clonotypes between healthy human individuals. For the study at large: There were three CD4 naive, three CD4 memory, two CD8 naive and one CD8 memory plates per donor. Findings of the study overall: Clonotypes which were not shared had lower generation probabilities than clonotypes that all four donors shared.

The run depth of the assay was deep. Clones were sequenced by immunoSEQ multiplex PCR, and TCRdb holds only the in-frame ones, with some missing. The sample records approximately 2.5 million clones, 85% to 95% being singletons. V shed 8 bases and J shed 3 bases, with 8 bases lying between them. CDR3 length: 12 residues. In germline, CDR1 is SGHAT, CDR2 FQNNGV. Points on this clone: The antigen is unknown.

What was sequenced was naive CD4+ T cells sorted from blood. Subset of the sample: CD45RA+ positively selected. This TCR was recovered from a man between 18 and 35 years old in good health. This rearrangement joins TRBV11-2 to TRBJ2-1, with no clear D. CDR3 sequence (DNA): TGTGCCAGCCTTATGGTCTACAATGAGCAGTTCTTC. Translated, it gives CASLMVYNEQFF.